This record concerns one T cell receptor (beta chain) sequence. Its antigen remains unidentified. Germline-derived CDR1 and CDR2 are LNHDA and SQIVND (reference sequence). The CDR3 is 14 residues long. V gave up 3 bases and J gave up 7 bases; unmatched junction bases: 3. The data stem from a study of Ad26.COV2.S vaccination and SARS-CoV-2 variants. Study-level points and caveats: With respect to non-spike TCR breadth, vaccine and placebo recipients were similar. Possible underestimation of total T cell responses by the TCR breadth and depth analyses was noted. Vaccine recipients had higher spike-specific TCR breadth than placebo recipients. There was reportedly substantial breadth in spike-specific CD8+ and CD4+ T cell responses after vaccination.

Sequencing used immunoSEQ multiplex PCR; TCRdb keeps in-frame clones, though not all of them. Among over 110,000 clones listed, approximately 90% were seen once. The chain combines TRBV19 with TRBJ2-2, with TRBD1 matching over 9 bases. The source of this sequence is a human donor who had recovered from COVID-19. This sample comprised peripheral blood, obtained after recovery from COVID-19. CDR3 in DNA: TGTGCCAGTAGTATTAACAGGGGGCTCGGGGAGCTGTTTTTT. Its protein is CASSINRGLGELFF.